Listed below are T cell receptor beta chains from one sample, sequenced in a study of blood T cell repertoires in COVID-19. Some clones are missing from TCRdb's copy, which holds only in-frame ones; the method was immunoSEQ multiplex PCR. The table records more than 250,000 clones, approximately 85% of them present only once. Sequencing was done on a sample of peripheral blood. The receptors derive from a woman aged 45-60 years with acute or convalescent COVID-19. Each CDR3 is given with its conserved first and last residue.

>14|TRBV28
CASSLQSLNEKLFF
>14|TRBV7-9
CASSFGGTNEKLFF
>16|TRBV11-2
CASSFSGLARYNEQFF
>14|TRBV15
CATSRPPGVEGYTF
>15|TRBV5-1
CASSPGLSGANVLTF
>15|TRBV7-3
CASSQTGGRYDGYTF
>15|TRBV6-2/TRBV6-3
CASSSLFSGSETQYF
>12|TRBV7-3
CASSFSSDTQYF
>15|TRBV5-1
CASSLAFGGANEQFF
>14|TRBV28
CASSLWSGVGEQYF
>15|TRBV28
CASSFWGGEGQPQHF
>17|TRBV4-3
CASSQEAVERETYEQYF
>18|TRBV9
CASSVASAGTGTYNEQFF
>18|TRBV24-1
CATSDGMGGVTGANVLTF